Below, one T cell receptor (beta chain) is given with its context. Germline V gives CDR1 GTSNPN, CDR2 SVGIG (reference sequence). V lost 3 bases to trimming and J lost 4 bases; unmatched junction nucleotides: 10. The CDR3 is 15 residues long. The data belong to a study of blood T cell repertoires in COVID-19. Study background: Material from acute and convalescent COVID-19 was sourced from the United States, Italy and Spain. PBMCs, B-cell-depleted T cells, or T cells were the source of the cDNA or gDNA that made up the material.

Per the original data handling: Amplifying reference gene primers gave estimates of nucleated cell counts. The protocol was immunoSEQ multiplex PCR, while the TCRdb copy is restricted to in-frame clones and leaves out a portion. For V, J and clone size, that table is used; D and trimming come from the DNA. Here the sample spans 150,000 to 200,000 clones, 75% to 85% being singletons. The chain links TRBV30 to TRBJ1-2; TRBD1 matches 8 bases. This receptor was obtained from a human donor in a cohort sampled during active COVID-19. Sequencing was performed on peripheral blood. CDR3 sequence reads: CAWSLLAGGGYGYTF. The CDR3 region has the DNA TGTGCCTGGAGCCTTCTGGCAGGGGGCGGCTATGGCTACACCTTC.